The T cell receptor (beta chain) under discussion was sequenced for a study of Tregs in tolerant kidney transplant recipients. Profiled with immunoSEQ multiplex PCR; TCRdb holds only in-frame clones, not every one. The sample shows about 240,000 clones, 65% to 85% of them seen only once. Material: CD4+ T cells from blood. The clonotype originates from a human donor in good health.

CDR3 residues: CASSLRGYTF. The CDR3 coding sequence is TGTGCCAGCAGCTTAAGGGGTTACACCTTC. V usage is TRBV7-9 and J usage is TRBJ1-2; the D gene is possibly TRBD1 (5 bases). The V gene's germline CDR1 is SEHNR and CDR2 FQNEAQ (reference sequence). The CDR3 extends over 10 amino acids. V was shortened by 2 bases and J by 11 bases, with 6 bases between the two germline ends.